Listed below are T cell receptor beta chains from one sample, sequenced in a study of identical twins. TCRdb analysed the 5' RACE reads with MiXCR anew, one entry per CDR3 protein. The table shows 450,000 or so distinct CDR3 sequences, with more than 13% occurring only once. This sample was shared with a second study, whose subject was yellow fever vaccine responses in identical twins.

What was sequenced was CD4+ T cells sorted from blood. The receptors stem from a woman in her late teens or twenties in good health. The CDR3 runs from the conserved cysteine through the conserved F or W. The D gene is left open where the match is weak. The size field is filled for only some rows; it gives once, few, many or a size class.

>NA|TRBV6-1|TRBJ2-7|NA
TGTGCCAGCACCGAAATAGGACAGCTCCTTACGTTC
CASTEIGQLLTF
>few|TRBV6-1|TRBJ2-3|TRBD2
TGTGCCAGCAGCCCCCAGATAGCGGGAGCTACAGATACGCAGTATTTT
CASSPQIAGATDTQYF
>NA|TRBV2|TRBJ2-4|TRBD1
TGTGCCAGCAGTACCCGACAGGGCAACATTCAGTACTTC
CASSTRQGNIQYF
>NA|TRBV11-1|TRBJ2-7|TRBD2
TGTGCCAGCAGCTTAGCGCAGGGTTTGACTAGCGGGATATTCGAGCAGTACTTC
CASSLAQGLTSGIFEQYF
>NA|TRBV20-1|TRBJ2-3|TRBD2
TGCAGTGCTCCCCAGACTAGCGGGAGACGAGGAGGGCTCCCCACAGATACGCAGTATTTT
CSAPQTSGRRGGLPTDTQYF
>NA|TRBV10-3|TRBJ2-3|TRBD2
TGTGCCACGGGGACTAGCGCCAGCACAGATACGCAGTATTTT
CATGTSASTDTQYF
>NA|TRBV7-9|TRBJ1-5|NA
TGTGCCAGCAGCTTGGCGAGGCAGCCCCAGCATTTT
CASSLARQPQHF
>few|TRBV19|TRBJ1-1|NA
TGTGCCAGTAGCCCCCGTCGCTTTGGCAGTAGTCTAACTGAAGCTTTCTTT
CASSPRRFGSSLTEAFF
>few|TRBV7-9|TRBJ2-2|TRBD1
TGTGCCAGCAGCCCCGGGACAGGGAAGGCCGGGGAGCTGTTTTTT
CASSPGTGKAGELFF
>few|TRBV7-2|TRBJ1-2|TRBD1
TGTGCCAGCAGCGTAGGACAGGGGGCAGGCTATGGCTACACCTTC
CASSVGQGAGYGYTF
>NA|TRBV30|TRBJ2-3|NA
TGTGCCTGGAGTTCAGGAACAGATACGCAGTATTTT
CAWSSGTDTQYF
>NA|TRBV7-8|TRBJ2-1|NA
TGTGCCAGTGGGGAGTACTACAATGAGCAGTTCTTC
CASGEYYNEQFF
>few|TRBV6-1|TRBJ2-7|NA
TGTGCCAGCAGCCGGCTTTGGCAGGGGGGATACGAGCAGTACTTC
CASSRLWQGGYEQYF
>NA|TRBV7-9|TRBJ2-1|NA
TGTGCCAGCAGATCGGACTCAAGACCTAATGAGCAGTTCTTC
CASRSDSRPNEQFF
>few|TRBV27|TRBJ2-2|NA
TGTGCCAGCAGTTTACCCTCAGGGACCGGCGGGGAGCTGTTTTTT
CASSLPSGTGGELFF
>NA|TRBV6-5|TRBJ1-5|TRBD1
TGTGCCAGCAGTTTGAGCAGGGGGCGCCAGCCCCAGCATTTT
CASSLSRGRQPQHF
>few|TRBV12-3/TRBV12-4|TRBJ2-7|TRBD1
TGTGCCAGCAGACTTTCCGGGGTCCCGGGACAGCTGTATAAGCAGTACTTC
CASRLSGVPGQLYKQYF
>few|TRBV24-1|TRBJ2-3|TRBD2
TGTGCCACCAGTGGTGCGGGAGGGCGGGGCCTAGGAACAGATACGCAGTATTTT
CATSGAGGRGLGTDTQYF
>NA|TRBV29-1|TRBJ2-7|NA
TGCAGCGTTGAAACGCCGACCGGGCCCCACTACGAGCAGTACTTC
CSVETPTGPHYEQYF
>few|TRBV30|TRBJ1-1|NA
TGTGCCTGGAGTGTACATTTAGGGGTCACTGAAGCTTTCTTT
CAWSVHLGVTEAFF
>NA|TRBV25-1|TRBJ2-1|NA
TGTGCCAGCAGGCCAGGCTCGGGATACAATGAGCAGTTCTTC
CASRPGSGYNEQFF
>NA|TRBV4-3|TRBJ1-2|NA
TGCGCCAGCAGCCAAGGGACAGCCTATGGCTACACCTTC
CASSQGTAYGYTF
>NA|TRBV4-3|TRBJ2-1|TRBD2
TGCGCCAGCAGCTTTCGGCTAGCGGGATTCAATGAGCAGTTCTTC
CASSFRLAGFNEQFF
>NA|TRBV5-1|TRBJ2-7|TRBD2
TGCGCCAGCAGCCCGCAGACTAGCGGGGGGGCCTACGAGCAGTACTTC
CASSPQTSGGAYEQYF
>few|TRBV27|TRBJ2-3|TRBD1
TGTGCCAGCAGTTTAAACAGGGGGCGCAGCACAGATACGCAGTATTTT
CASSLNRGRSTDTQYF
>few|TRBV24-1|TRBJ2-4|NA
TGTGCCACCAGTGGTGAGGGTGCGTCCAAAAACATTCAGTACTTC
CATSGEGASKNIQYF
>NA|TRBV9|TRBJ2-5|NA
TGTGCCAGCAGCGCCGGGTCTCCGGGACGGGAGACCCAGTACTTC
CASSAGSPGRETQYF
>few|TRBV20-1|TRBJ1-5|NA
TGCAGTGCTATCCCGGACAGCGGCAATCAGCCCCAGCATTTT
CSAIPDSGNQPQHF
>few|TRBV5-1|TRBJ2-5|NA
TGCGCCAGCAGCATTGACCGGGAGACCCAGTACTTC
CASSIDRETQYF
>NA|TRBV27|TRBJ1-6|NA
TGTGCCAGCATTGACAGACCCAGCCTGTTAAATTCACCCCTCCACTTT
CASIDRPSLLNSPLHF
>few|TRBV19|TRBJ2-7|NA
TGTGCCAGTAGTATCGGGGGAATGTTATACGAGCAGTACTTC
CASSIGGMLYEQYF
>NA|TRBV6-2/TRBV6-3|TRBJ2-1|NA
TGTGCCAGCAGTTACTCGGGGCTAGAGTACTACAATGAGCAGTTCTTC
CASSYSGLEYYNEQFF
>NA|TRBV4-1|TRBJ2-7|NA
TGCGCCAGCAGCCAAGATTTTCAGGGCCTCTACGAGCAGTACTTC
CASSQDFQGLYEQYF
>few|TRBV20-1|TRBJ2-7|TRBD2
TGCAGTGCTAGAAAGACTAGCGGGTCGTACGAGCAGTACTTC
CSARKTSGSYEQYF
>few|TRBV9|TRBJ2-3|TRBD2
TGTGCCAGCAGCGTGTCGACTAGCGGGAGTTGGTCAGATACGCAGTATTTT
CASSVSTSGSWSDTQYF
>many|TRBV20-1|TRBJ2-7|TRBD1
TGCAGCTGGGGACAGGGGATCTACGAGCAGTACTTC
CSWGQGIYEQYF
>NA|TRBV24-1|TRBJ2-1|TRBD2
TGTGCCACCAGTGATCCCGGACTAGCGGGAGTTAAAAATGAGCAGTTCTTC
CATSDPGLAGVKNEQFF
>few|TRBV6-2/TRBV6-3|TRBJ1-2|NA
TGTGCCAGCAGTTACACAGGGAACTATGGCTACACCTTC
CASSYTGNYGYTF
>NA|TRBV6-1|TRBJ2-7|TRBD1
TGTGCCAGCAGTAAAACCTCCGGGACAGGGACCAACGAGCAGTACTTC
CASSKTSGTGTNEQYF
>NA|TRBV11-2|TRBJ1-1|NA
TGTGCCAGCAGCTTAAACTTACAGGGAATGGGTGAAGCTTTCTTT
CASSLNLQGMGEAFF
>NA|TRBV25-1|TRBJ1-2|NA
TGTGCCAGCAGTGTCCCCGGGTTCGGGGACGGCTACACCTTC
CASSVPGFGDGYTF